A selection of T cell receptor beta chains follows, all from one sample in a study of cytomegalovirus exposure and HLA in healthy donors. The method was immunoSEQ multiplex PCR; TCRdb's version includes in-frame clones alone and lacks a portion of them. This repertoire shows some 93,000 clones, less than 9.5% found once; its top ten account for 4.5% to 6.5%. The specimen was PBMCs. These receptors were obtained from a man between 50 and 59 years old in good health and CMV-seropositive. Each CDR3 is given with its conserved first and last residue. The D gene is left open where the match is weak. Size values are once, few and many counts, or a class for expanded clones, and some rows have none.

v_call	j_call	clone_size	d_call	cdr3_nt	cdr3_aa
TRBV6-4	TRBJ2-3	.	TRBD2	TGTGCCAGCAGTGACTCTAGCGGGACCACAGATACGCAGTATTTT	CASSDSSGTTDTQYF
TRBV7-9	TRBJ1-1	.	.	TGTGCCAGCAGCTACGGAGCGAACACTGAAGCTTTCTTT	CASSYGANTEAFF
TRBV19	TRBJ2-1	.	TRBD2	TGTGCCAGTAGTATTAAGGCTAGCGGGAGAACTAGCTCCTACAATGAGCAGTTCTTC	CASSIKASGRTSSYNEQFF
TRBV27	TRBJ2-1	.	.	TGTGCCGCCGTTCGTCCCTTACTACCCGATGAGCAGTTCTTC	CAAVRPLLPDEQFF
TRBV28	TRBJ1-5	.	.	TGTGCCAGCAGTTTCCGACAGTCTAATCAGCCCCAGCATTTT	CASSFRQSNQPQHF
TRBV29-1	TRBJ2-1	few	TRBD2	TGCAGCGTTGAAAGCGGGAGGGCAGCTGAGCAGTTCTTC	CSVESGRAAEQFF
TRBV6-1	TRBJ1-1	few	.	TGTGCCAGCAGTGAAGATGCCGGGTCCCACATCACTGAAGCTTTCTTT	CASSEDAGSHITEAFF
TRBV6-1	TRBJ2-7	few	TRBD1	TGTGCCAGCAGTGAACCGGGACAGGGAGACGAGCAGTACTTC	CASSEPGQGDEQYF
TRBV7-2	TRBJ2-1	.	.	TGTGCCAGCAGCCCACTCGTGGCGGGGCCCTACAATGAGCAGTTCTTC	CASSPLVAGPYNEQFF
TRBV19	TRBJ1-3	.	.	TGTGCCAGTAGTATTACGCAGAAGTCTGGAAACACCATATATTTT	CASSITQKSGNTIYF
TRBV14	TRBJ2-7	.	.	TGTGCCAGCAGCCCTAATTCACTAGGATCCGAGCAGTACTTC	CASSPNSLGSEQYF
TRBV7-3	TRBJ1-1	.	.	TGTGCCAGCAGCTTAAGCAGGGGCACTGAAGCTTTCTTT	CASSLSRGTEAFF
TRBV29-1	TRBJ1-2	.	.	TGCAGCGTCACTGACACCTACTATGGCTACACCTTC	CSVTDTYYGYTF
TRBV28	TRBJ2-2	.	.	TGTGCCAGCAAAGCCACTTCACCAGGCGGGGAGCTGTTTTTT	CASKATSPGGELFF
TRBV6-5	TRBJ2-3	few	.	TGTGCCAGCAGTTCCAAACGCCCCGTAAGCCCAGATACGCAGTATTTT	CASSSKRPVSPDTQYF
TRBV2	TRBJ2-1	.	TRBD1	TGTGCCAGCGGGCAGGGGGTTTGGGGTGAGCAGTTCTTC	CASGQGVWGEQFF
TRBV7-2	TRBJ2-7	few	.	TGTGCCAGCAGCCTCGGAGGGAGTTCTGACGAGCAGTACTTC	CASSLGGSSDEQYF
TRBV7-3	TRBJ2-2	few	TRBD2	TGTGCCACCCAACCTAGCGGGAGGGATACCGGGGAGCTGTTTTTT	CATQPSGRDTGELFF
TRBV7-3	TRBJ1-5	few	TRBD1	TGTGCCAGCAGCCAGGACAGGAATCAGCCCCAGCATTTT	CASSQDRNQPQHF
TRBV7-8	TRBJ2-1	few	TRBD1	TGTGCCAGCAGCACCGTAGGTAGGGGGCTTTACAATGAGCAGTTCTTC	CASSTVGRGLYNEQFF
TRBV6-4	TRBJ1-4	.	.	TGTGCCAGCGGGGCGGAAAAACTGTTTTTT	CASGAEKLFF
TRBV4-1	TRBJ1-3	few	.	TGCGCCAGCAGCCAAGATGCCGAGCTTGGTCGAAACACCATATATTTT	CASSQDAELGRNTIYF